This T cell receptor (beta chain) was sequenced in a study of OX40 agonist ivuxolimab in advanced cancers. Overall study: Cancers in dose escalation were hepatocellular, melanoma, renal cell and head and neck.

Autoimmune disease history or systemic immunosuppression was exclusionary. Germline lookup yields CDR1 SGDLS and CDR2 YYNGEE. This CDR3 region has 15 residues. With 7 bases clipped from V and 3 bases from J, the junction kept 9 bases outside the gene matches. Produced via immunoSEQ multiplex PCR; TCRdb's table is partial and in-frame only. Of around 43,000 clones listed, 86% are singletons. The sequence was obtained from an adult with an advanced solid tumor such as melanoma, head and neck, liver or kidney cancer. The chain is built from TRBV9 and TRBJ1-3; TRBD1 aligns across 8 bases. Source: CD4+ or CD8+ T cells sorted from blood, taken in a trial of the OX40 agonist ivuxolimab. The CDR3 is CASGQGTGIGNTIYF. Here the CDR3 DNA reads TGTGCCAGCGGCCAAGGGACAGGCATTGGAAACACCATATATTTT.